This entry describes one T cell receptor beta chain. This entry belongs to a study of blood T cell repertoires in COVID-19. Study-wide context: The origin of the acute and convalescent COVID-19 samples was the United States, Italy and Spain.

Sequencing used immunoSEQ multiplex PCR; TCRdb keeps in-frame clones, though not all of them. This sample has fewer than 300,000 clones, with over 75% found just once. This CDR3 is built from 15 residues. CDR1 SNHLY and CDR2 FYNNEI come from the germline V gene. V was cut by 3 bases and J by 4 bases, with 12 bases left in between. Clinical history reported by participants formed the basis on which cohorts were assigned. Recovered Cohort 3 donors showed two negative PCRs, clearance, or symptom resolution. The sequencing input was PBMCs or T cells enriched from blood (not recorded which). This TCR was recovered from a young man who had recovered from COVID-19. The chain uses TRBV2 and TRBJ2-2, with D possibly matching TRBD1 (6 bases). The CDR3 sequence is CASSEGTSVTGELFF. The CDR3 nucleotides are TGTGCCAGCAGTGAGGGGACAAGTGTCACCGGGGAGCTGTTTTTT.